These T cell receptor beta chains were read from a single sample in a study of blood T cell repertoires in COVID-19. Clones were sequenced by immunoSEQ multiplex PCR, and TCRdb holds only the in-frame ones, with some missing. The repertoire includes 200,000 or so clones, 65% to 90% of them detected once, and 4.5% to 7.5% sits in the top ten. The source material was peripheral blood. The origin of the receptors is a man older than 75 with acute or convalescent COVID-19. The CDR3 runs from the conserved cysteine through the conserved F or W. A D gene is named only where the DNA matches it firmly. Not all rows give a size; the values are once, few, many and, for expanded clones, a class.

d_call: .; j_call: TRBJ2-7; clone_size: .; v_call: TRBV10-1; cdr3_nt: TGCGCCAGCAGTGAGGCAGGAAAGGACGAGCAGTACTTC; cdr3_aa: CASSEAGKDEQYF
d_call: .; j_call: TRBJ2-3; clone_size: .; v_call: TRBV18; cdr3_nt: TGTGCCAGCTCACCGAAAGGAGCTAGCCTAGCGGATACGCAGTATTTT; cdr3_aa: CASSPKGASLADTQYF
d_call: TRBD2; j_call: TRBJ2-1; clone_size: once; v_call: TRBV10-3; cdr3_nt: TGTGCCATCGGGGTACAACTAGCGGCGTCCTACAATGAGCAGTTCTTC; cdr3_aa: CAIGVQLAASYNEQFF
d_call: TRBD1; j_call: TRBJ1-4; clone_size: once; v_call: TRBV19; cdr3_nt: TGTGCCACCCGGACAGGGGGCGCGGGAAATGAAAAACTGTTTTTT; cdr3_aa: CATRTGGAGNEKLFF
d_call: TRBD1; j_call: TRBJ2-3; clone_size: .; v_call: TRBV9; cdr3_nt: TGTGCCAGCAGCGTATGGGGGACAGGAGTTGCAGATACGCAGTATTTT; cdr3_aa: CASSVWGTGVADTQYF
d_call: .; j_call: TRBJ2-4; clone_size: .; v_call: TRBV19; cdr3_nt: TGTGCCAGTAGTAGGGGGCTTGGGGCCAAAAACATTCAGTACTTC; cdr3_aa: CASSRGLGAKNIQYF
d_call: TRBD2; j_call: TRBJ2-5; clone_size: .; v_call: TRBV27; cdr3_nt: TGTGCCAGCAGGAGACTAGCGGGACTTAAAGAGACCCAGTACTTC; cdr3_aa: CASRRLAGLKETQYF
d_call: .; j_call: TRBJ1-3; clone_size: .; v_call: TRBV18; cdr3_nt: TGTGCCAGCTCACCAATCGACAGGATAAGCTCTGGAAACACCATATATTTT; cdr3_aa: CASSPIDRISSGNTIYF
d_call: .; j_call: TRBJ2-1; clone_size: .; v_call: TRBV5-4; cdr3_nt: TGTGCCAGCAGCCAAAGGTGGGGGGACAATGAGCAGTTCTTC; cdr3_aa: CASSQRWGDNEQFF
d_call: TRBD1; j_call: TRBJ2-7; clone_size: .; v_call: TRBV29-1; cdr3_nt: TGCAGCGTTGATCCGGGACAGGGATCCTACGAGCAGTACTTC; cdr3_aa: CSVDPGQGSYEQYF
d_call: .; j_call: TRBJ1-1; clone_size: .; v_call: TRBV6-5; cdr3_nt: TGTGCCAGCAGGCCACCTTGGGGGGTAGGTGAAGCTTTCTTT; cdr3_aa: CASRPPWGVGEAFF
d_call: .; j_call: TRBJ2-1; clone_size: .; v_call: TRBV11-3; cdr3_nt: TGTGCCAGCAGCATTGACTATTTCTCTTACAATGAGCAGTTCTTC; cdr3_aa: CASSIDYFSYNEQFF
d_call: .; j_call: TRBJ1-6; clone_size: .; v_call: TRBV30; cdr3_nt: TGTGCCTGGAAGTCCGGGGGGCATTCACCCCTCCACTTT; cdr3_aa: CAWKSGGHSPLHF
d_call: TRBD1; j_call: TRBJ2-7; clone_size: .; v_call: TRBV6-5; cdr3_nt: TGTGCCAGCAGTTCTACCGGGACAGGGGGTCGGTACGAGCAGTACTTC; cdr3_aa: CASSSTGTGGRYEQYF
d_call: .; j_call: TRBJ1-5; clone_size: .; v_call: TRBV24-1; cdr3_nt: TGTGCCACCAGTGCAGGGATTCAGCCCCAGCATTTT; cdr3_aa: CATSAGIQPQHF
d_call: .; j_call: TRBJ1-5; clone_size: .; v_call: TRBV19; cdr3_nt: TGTGCCAGTAGTATAGACGGGTGGCGCAATCAGCCCCAGCATTTT; cdr3_aa: CASSIDGWRNQPQHF
d_call: .; j_call: TRBJ1-6; clone_size: .; v_call: TRBV19; cdr3_nt: TGTGCCAGTAGTCTCCAGGATAATTCACCCCTCCACTTT; cdr3_aa: CASSLQDNSPLHF